Described below is a single TCR beta chain sequence and its context. V shed 7 bases, J shed 3 bases, and the junction held 6 bases outside the gene matches. CDR1 WSHSY and CDR2 SAAADI come from the germline V gene. The CDR3 totals 14 residues. This sample was taken from a study of shared clonotypes between healthy human individuals. Study at large: Those who served as donors were a couple of women and a few men between the ages of 18 and 49.

Positively selected for CCR7, the CD45RO-negative cells used as naive CD8 cells excluded terminally differentiated effector memory CD45RA+ cells. Using immunoSEQ multiplex PCR, the repertoire was profiled, and TCRdb retains in-frame clones only, with some absent. The table has roughly 2,000,000 clones, over 85% seen once. This TCR derives from a man between 18 and 35 years old in good health. The genes are TRBV10-2 and TRBJ2-1; 7 nucleotides match TRBD1. Input material: naive CD8+ T cells sorted from blood. CDR3 nucleotide sequence: TGCGCCAGCACTGGGACAGACAACTACAATGAGCAGTTCTTC. It yields the protein CASTGTDNYNEQFF.